This T cell receptor (beta chain) derives from a study of blood T cell repertoires in COVID-19. Study details: Sources were T cells, B-cell-depleted T cells, or PBMCs; the material itself was cDNA or gDNA.

The protocol was immunoSEQ multiplex PCR, while the TCRdb copy is restricted to in-frame clones and leaves out a portion. The table shows some 340,000 clones, with 85% to 95% occurring only once. CDR3 size: 15 residues. Trimming left V 1 base short and J 4 bases short, with 12 bases between. Looked up from germline, CDR1 is SGHTA and CDR2 is FQGNSA. Exposed enrollees encountered a COVID-19 case at some point within 2 weeks before study entry. Input material: PBMCs or T cells enriched from blood (not recorded which). The gene calls are TRBV7-2 and TRBJ2-3; tentatively, D is TRBD1 (5 bases). This TCR came from a woman in her 30s who had been exposed to COVID-19. The CDR3 nucleotides read TGTGCCAGCAGCTTAGTGGCAGGGCCGGCAGATACGCAGTATTTT. Protein sequence: CASSLVAGPADTQYF.